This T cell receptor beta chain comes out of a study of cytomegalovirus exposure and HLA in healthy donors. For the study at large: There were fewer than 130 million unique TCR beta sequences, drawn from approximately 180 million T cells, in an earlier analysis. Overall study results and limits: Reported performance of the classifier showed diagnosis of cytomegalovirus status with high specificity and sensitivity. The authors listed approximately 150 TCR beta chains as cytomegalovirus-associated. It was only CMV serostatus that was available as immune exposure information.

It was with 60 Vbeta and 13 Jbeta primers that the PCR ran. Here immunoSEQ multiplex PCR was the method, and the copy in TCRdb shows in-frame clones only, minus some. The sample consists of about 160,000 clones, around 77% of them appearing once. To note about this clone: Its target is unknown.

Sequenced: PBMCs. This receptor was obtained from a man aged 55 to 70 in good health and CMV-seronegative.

The CDR3 DNA is TGCAGCGTTGGCCAGGGGGCAGGGTACAATGAGCAGTTCTTC. This translates into CSVGQGAGYNEQFF. The chain combines TRBV29-1 with TRBJ2-1, with 8 bases fitting TRBD1. V shed 4 bases and J 4 bases; nucleotides not matched to a gene: 6. The CDR3 has 14 amino acids. The germline V gene has CDR1 SQVTM and CDR2 ANQGSEA.